The sequence of this T cell receptor (beta chain) was determined in a study of T cell responses to AZD1222 COVID-19 vaccine. The wider study: Combined were second doses at about 4 or about 12 weeks.

In the case of this clone: The antigen remains unidentified.

CDR1 and CDR2 from the germline V gene are SGHDT and YYEEEE. Trimming removed 3 bases from V and 4 bases from J; junction bases left unmatched: 5. The CDR3 sequence is 17 residues long. TCRdb's copy holds only in-frame clones and misses some; the assay was immunoSEQ multiplex PCR. The profile shows about 150,000 clones, 90% of them singletons. Study conclusions and caveats: Vaccine-related CD4 TCRs covered spike, predominating at 160-218 and 743-854. Recipients of two AZD1222 doses showed rising Spike-specific TCR breadth and depth.

The receptor's source is an adult in good health. The gene calls are TRBV5-6 and TRBJ2-1, with TRBD2 identical over 15 bases. This sample comprised peripheral blood, obtained on day 0 of AZD1222 vaccination. CDR3 loop: CASSSWTSGGAYNEQFF. The CDR3 nucleotides are TGTGCCAGCAGCTCCTGGACTAGCGGGGGGGCATACAATGAGCAGTTCTTC.